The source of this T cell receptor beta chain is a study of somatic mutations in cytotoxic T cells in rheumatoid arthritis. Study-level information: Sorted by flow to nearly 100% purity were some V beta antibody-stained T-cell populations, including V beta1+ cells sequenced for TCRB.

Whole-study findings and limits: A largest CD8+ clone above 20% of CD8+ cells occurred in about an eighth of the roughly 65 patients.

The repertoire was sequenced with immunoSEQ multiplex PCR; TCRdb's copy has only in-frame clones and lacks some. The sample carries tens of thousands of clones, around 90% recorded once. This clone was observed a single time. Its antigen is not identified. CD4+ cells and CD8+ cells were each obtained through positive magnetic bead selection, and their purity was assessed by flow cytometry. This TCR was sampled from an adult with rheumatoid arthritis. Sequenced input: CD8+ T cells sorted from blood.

The CDR3 nucleotides are TGCGCCAGCAGTAAGGACAGGGAACACTACGAGCAGTACTTC. Translation: CASSKDREHYEQYF. The rearrangement uses TRBV23-1 and TRBJ2-7; 8 bases align to TRBD1. TRBV23-1 has ORF status, its function being uncertain. J was trimmed by 3 bases and V by 5 bases; bases with no gene match: 6. The CDR3 totals 14 residues.